The clone carrying this TCR beta chain was detected once. The data were obtained in a study of blood T cell repertoires in COVID-19. The data were produced by immunoSEQ multiplex PCR, yet TCRdb's version contains in-frame clones alone and is incomplete. The table records roughly 250,000 clones, roughly nine tenths of them present only once. The clonotype was recovered from a man aged 55 to 70 who had recovered from COVID-19. Sequencing used peripheral blood.

CDR3 amino acids: CAIQDRGLTEAFF. The CDR3 coding sequence is TGTGCCATCCAGGACAGGGGGCTGACTGAAGCTTTCTTT. The J gene is TRBJ1-1, the V gene TRBV10-3; 11 nucleotides align to TRBD1. Germline-derived CDR1 and CDR2 are ENHRY and SYGVKD. The CDR3 sequence is 13 residues long. J was trimmed by 5 bases and V by 8 bases; bases with no gene match: 4.